Following are 15 T cell receptor beta chains from one sample sequenced in a study of blood T cell repertoires in COVID-19. Libraries were prepared by immunoSEQ multiplex PCR; TCRdb keeps only in-frame clonotypes and omits some of them. The sample consists of about 230,000 clones, 70% to 90% of them appearing once. The specimen was peripheral blood. All receptors come from a woman in her 70s with active or convalescent COVID-19.

This chain connects TRBV7-9 to TRBJ2-5; possible D gene TRBD2, 5 bases. Deletions cut 5 bases from V and 0 bases from J, with 19 bases between. The CDR3 covers 17 residues. CDR1 is SEHNR, CDR2 FQNEAQ, per germline (reference sequence). CDR3 sequence (DNA): TGTGCCAGCAGCCCAACCTGGGCGGAGGAGTACCAAGAGACCCAGTACTTC. This sequence encodes CASSPTWAEEYQETQYF.

The chain uses TRBV18 and TRBJ2-7; 7 nucleotides align to TRBD2. The germline gives CDR1 KGHSH, CDR2 LQKENI. Trimming cost V 3 bases and J 2 bases; bases outside gene matches: 7. This CDR3 is 15 amino acids long. CDR3 DNA sequence: TGTGCCAGCTCACCCCCGGCGGGGGTCGCCTACGAGCAGTACTTC. This codes for CASSPPAGVAYEQYF.

This clone was observed a single time. The V call is TRBV6-6, the J call TRBJ2-7, with 10 bases matching TRBD1. V was clipped by 6 bases and J by 0 bases; unmatched bases: 8. The germline gives CDR1 MNHNY, CDR2 SVGAGI (reference sequence). This CDR3 region has 16 residues. The CDR3 reads CASSLGQGGSSYEQYF. The CDR3 nucleotides are TGTGCCAGCAGCCTCGGACAGGGGGGCTCCTCCTACGAGCAGTACTTC.

J is TRBJ1-5 and V is TRBV30; D gene uncertain. The CDR3 spans 13 residues. The germline V and J ends were trimmed by 0 bases and 1 base, with 4 bases remaining between them. Germline loops: CDR1 GTSNPN, CDR2 SVGIG (reference sequence). The CDR3 reads CAWSVQSNQPQHF. CDR3 nucleotide sequence: TGTGCCTGGAGTGTACAAAGCAATCAGCCCCAGCATTTT.

The V and J genes are TRBV19 and TRBJ2-1, with 7 bases aligning to TRBD2. Germline V gives CDR1 LNHDA, CDR2 SQIVND (reference sequence). With V trimmed by 5 bases and J by 10 bases, 8 bases remained unmatched. The length of the CDR3 is 13 residues. For the CDR3, the DNA is TGTGCCAGTAGTTCCCAGTCAGCGGGGGAGCAGTTCTTC. Residues: CASSSQSAGEQFF.

The V call is TRBV5-1, the J call TRBJ1-1; D gene unclear. Trimming cost V 0 bases and J 4 bases, with 10 bases left between them. The CDR3 runs 14 residues. Looked up from germline, CDR1 is SGHRS and CDR2 is YFSETQ. Here the CDR3 DNA reads TGCGCCAGCAGCTTGGGGGTTCCGGGCACTGAAGCTTTCTTT. Translated, it gives CASSLGVPGTEAFF.

This clone was observed a few times. V is TRBV29-1 and J is TRBJ2-1; unclear D gene. The CDR3 covers 12 residues. V was cut by 6 bases and J by 4 bases, with 10 bases left in between. Germline V gene data show CDR1 as SQVTM and CDR2 as ANQGSEA. This CDR3 is CSVVDWYNEQFF. CDR3 DNA: TGCAGCGTGGTTGACTGGTACAATGAGCAGTTCTTC.

Many counts were recorded for this clone. The rearrangement joins TRBV11-2 to TRBJ2-7; tentatively, D is TRBD1 (5 bases). V lost 5 bases and J lost 6, with 17 bases in between. Looked up from germline, CDR1 is SGHAT and CDR2 is FQNNGV. This CDR3 is built from 14 residues. CDR3 loop: CASSPRGGFREQYF. As DNA, the CDR3 is TGTGCCAGCAGCCCAAGGGGCGGTTTCCGCGAGCAGTACTTC.

This clone has ten or more counts. The rearrangement joins TRBV6-4 to TRBJ1-1; D unclear. V was clipped by 1 base and J by 2 bases, with 8 bases between them. Germline loops: CDR1 MRHNA, CDR2 SNTAGT. This CDR3 is built from 14 residues. CDR3 in DNA: TGTGCCAGCAGTGACTACAGCAAAAACACTGAAGCTTTCTTT. Its protein is CASSDYSKNTEAFF.

This clone appeared once. The rearrangement joins TRBV7-9 to TRBJ1-4, with D possibly matching TRBD1 (6 bases). Trimming stripped 5 bases from V and 0 bases from J, with 22 bases between. In germline, CDR1 is SEHNR, CDR2 FQNEAQ (reference sequence). The length of the CDR3 is 19 residues. CDR3 loop: CASSTRGGQRRATNEKLFF. The CDR3 DNA reads TGTGCCAGCAGCACTAGGGGTGGACAGAGAAGGGCAACTAATGAAAAACTGTTTTTT.

This chain uses TRBV23-1 with TRBJ1-1, with D perhaps TRBD1 (6 bases). TRBV23-1 is classed as an ORF, of uncertain function. The CDR3 contains 14 residues. The germline V and J ends were trimmed by 7 bases and 7 bases, with 19 bases remaining between them. This CDR3 reads CASIRGGVPNEAFF. CDR3 nucleotide sequence: TGCGCCAGCATCAGGGGAGGGGTACCCAATGAAGCTTTCTTT.

This clone has a handful of counts. The chain has TRBV7-3 and TRBJ2-2; TRBD1 agrees at 7 bases. This CDR3 contains 13 residues. V gave up 4 bases and J gave up 7 bases; unmatched junction bases: 3. From germline, CDR1 is SGHTA and CDR2 FQGTGA. DNA of the CDR3: TGTGCCAGCAGCTCTACAGGGGTCGGGGAGCTGTTTTTT. This codes for CASSSTGVGELFF.

This chain uses TRBV30 with TRBJ2-7; possible D gene TRBD1, 6 bases. The germline gives CDR1 GTSNPN, CDR2 SVGIG (reference sequence). V was trimmed by 0 bases and J by 6 bases, leaving 12 bases between them. The CDR3 is 13 amino acids. The CDR3 nucleotides read TGTGCCTGGAGTGTTAGCAGGGGCTCCGAGCAGTACTTC. This translates into CAWSVSRGSEQYF.

The chain has TRBV3-1 (or the pseudogene TRBV3-2) and TRBJ2-2; 8 nucleotides line up with TRBD1. Germline assignment: CDR1 LGHDT and CDR2 YNNKEL (reference sequence). The CDR3 covers 16 residues. With V trimmed by 4 bases and J by 0 bases, 4 bases remained unmatched. The CDR3 bases are TGTGCCAGCAGCCCCGGACAGGGTGCGAACACCGGGGAGCTGTTTTTT. This gives the protein CASSPGQGANTGELFF.

The V and J genes are TRBV6-5 and TRBJ1-4; maybe TRBD1 (5 bases). This CDR3 has 14 amino acids. Germline V lookup: CDR1 MNHEY, CDR2 SVGAGI. V lost 4 bases, J lost 4 bases, and 10 bases lay in between. The CDR3 DNA reads TGTGCCAGCAGTTCGGGACTGATTAATGAAAAACTGTTTTTT. This encodes CASSSGLINEKLFF.